This TCR beta chain came from a study of Tregs in tolerant kidney transplant recipients. Libraries were prepared by immunoSEQ multiplex PCR; TCRdb keeps only in-frame clonotypes and omits some of them. The sample carries around 50,000 clones, approximately 89% recorded once. Findings of the study overall: Biological reproducibility was not directly addressed, but technical replication error appeared minimal.

With regard to this clone: What it binds is not known. This same CDR3 is encoded by further DNA sequences in the sample.

Recipients received nonmyeloablative bone marrow transplants from related graft donors, with transient mixed chimerism. V shed 5 bases and J 7 bases; nucleotides not matched to a gene: 9. Germline V gene sequence: CDR1 SNHLY, CDR2 FYNNEI. CDR3 length equals 17 residues. Sequenced material: CD8+ T cells from blood (PBMCs), taken 12 months after the transplant. This rearrangement joins TRBV2 to TRBJ1-6, with 12 bases matching TRBD1. The sequence came from a human patient who received a combined kidney and bone marrow transplant. T cells may partly derive from the graft donor. CDR3 sequence reads: CASSRGTGGLGNSPLHF. CDR3 bases: TGTGCCAGCAGTAGAGGGACAGGGGGCTTGGGGAATTCACCCCTCCACTTT.